This TCR beta chain was sequenced for a study of T cells in Graves' hyperthyroidism and ophthalmopathy. TCR beta CDR3 sequences were amplified from RNA transcripts. Initially, a first-round RT-PCR of the TCR CDR3 employed the HTBI primer set. Each CDR3 protein gets one entry after TCRdb re-called the multiplex PCR reads with MiXCR. The table includes almost 600,000 distinct CDR3 sequences, around 42% detected once. Germline CDR1 and CDR2: DFQATT and SNEGSKA (reference sequence). CDR3 length: 13 residues. The trim removed 5 bases at V and 4 bases at J, leaving 1 base unmatched. Points from the study as a whole: Ophthalmopathy cases were set apart from stable hyperthyroidism by a 13 V-J model.

A word on this clonotype: As yet, its antigen is unknown.

The origin of this receptor is a woman under 30 with Graves' hyperthyroidism. This chain uses TRBV20-1 with TRBJ2-6; 8 nucleotides align to TRBD1. The sample consisted of peripheral blood or thyroid tissue (not recorded which). CDR3 nucleotide sequence: TGCAGTGCTCAGGGGGCGGGGGCCAACGTCCTGACTTTC. It encodes CSAQGAGANVLTF.